Below are 20 T cell receptor beta chains sequenced from a single sample in a study of human T cells and chemical hapten exposure. Time point denoted: pre-sensitization, week 0. Treatment described: therapeutic diphenylcyclopropenone sensitization with weekly scalp DPC. TCRdb reprocessed the RACE reads via MiXCR and lists one record per CDR3 protein. The data hold fewer than 350,000 distinct CDR3 sequences, with around 7.3% observed a single time. This material consisted of whole blood, taken in connection with sensitization to the hapten diphenylcyclopropenone (DPC). The source is a man between 18 and 29 years old with alopecia areata. Some clones in this sample may be carry-over from other donors' samples.

The sample holds a few counts of this clonotype. The gene calls are TRBV6-1 and TRBJ1-1, with D unclear. The CDR3 totals 11 residues. V dropped 4 bases and J dropped 11 bases, with 11 bases sitting between them. Looked up from germline, CDR1 is MNHNS and CDR2 is SASEGT. CDR3 sequence (DNA): TGTGCCAGCAGTGTCTCCAGGATGGCTTTCTTT. Its translation is CASSVSRMAFF.

This clonotype was seen at least ten times. V usage is TRBV7-2 and J usage is TRBJ2-5, with D perhaps matching TRBD1 or TRBD2 (6 bases each). Germline lookup yields CDR1 SGHTA and CDR2 FQGNSA. Trimming cost V 4 bases and J 5 bases, with 14 bases left between them. This CDR3 spans 14 amino acids. The CDR3 DNA sequence: TGTGCCAGCAGCTCGCCGGGGGCAAGGGAGACCCAGTACTTC. Its translation is CASSSPGARETQYF.

At least ten counts were recorded for this clonotype. The rearrangement joins TRBV6-2 or TRBV6-3 to TRBJ2-2; D is possibly TRBD1 (6 bases). The CDR3 totals 17 residues. Per germline, CDR1 MNHEY and CDR2 SVGEGT. The V gene lost 2 bases and the J gene lost 4 bases, with 17 bases spanning the gap. The CDR3 protein is CASSYVWSGGGTGELFF. Here the CDR3 DNA reads TGTGCCAGCAGTTACGTTTGGTCTGGGGGCGGCACCGGGGAGCTGTTTTTT.

There are a few counts of this clonotype. The V call is TRBV3-1, the J call TRBJ1-1; TRBD1 might be the D (6 bases). Trimming stripped 6 bases from V and 7 bases from J, with 15 bases between. There are 13 residues in the CDR3. CDR1 and CDR2 from the germline V gene are LGHDT and YNNKEL (reference sequence). CDR3 sequence (DNA): TGTGCCAGCAGGCATTACAGGGCTAATGAAGCTTTCTTT. Translation: CASRHYRANEAFF.

The V call is TRBV7-2, the J call TRBJ2-3, with 7 bases lining up with TRBD1. CDR3 length equals 14 residues. Germline V gene data show CDR1 as SGHTA and CDR2 as FQGNSA. With 5 bases clipped from V and 4 bases from J, the junction kept 6 bases outside the gene matches. CDR3 sequence reads: CASSMTGRADTQYF. CDR3 coding DNA: TGTGCCAGCAGCATGACAGGGCGAGCAGATACGCAGTATTTT.

V and J are TRBV4-1 and TRBJ2-3; 7 bases are shared with TRBD1. Germline CDR1 is MGHRA and CDR2 is YSYEKL. The CDR3 is made up of 13 amino acids. V lost 0 bases and J lost 13; bases outside the gene matches: 7. The CDR3 sequence: CASSQDVRGREYF. DNA of the CDR3: TGCGCCAGCAGCCAAGATGTAAGGGGGCGCGAGTATTTT.

This clonotype was found many times. This chain connects TRBV4-3 to TRBJ1-3; 9 bases align to TRBD1. V gave up 2 bases and J gave up 1 base; unmatched junction bases: 6. Germline CDR1 and CDR2: LGHNA and YSLEER. The CDR3 is 17 residues long. The CDR3 nucleotides are TGCGCCAGCAGCCAAACTACACAGGGGGCTTCTGGAAACACCATATATTTT. It specifies CASSQTTQGASGNTIYF.

This clonotype was seen a handful of times. This chain joins TRBV12-3 or TRBV12-4 and TRBJ2-2, with TRBD2 as a possible D gene (6 bases). The CDR3 has 15 residues. Trimming removed 6 bases at V and 1 base at J, with 12 bases between. In nucleotides, the CDR3 is TGTGCCAGCAGGTTACCGGGACTGAACACCGGGGAGCTGTTTTTT. Translation gives CASRLPGLNTGELFF.

This clonotype was seen ten or more times. A read error may produce the germline difference seen at one junction end. V and J are TRBV5-1 and TRBJ2-5, with D uncertain. The germline CDR1 and CDR2 sequences are SGHRS and YFSETQ. The CDR3 covers 13 residues. CDR3 sequence: CASSPDSQETQYF. DNA for the CDR3: TGTGCCAGCAGCCCAGACTCTCAAGAGACCCAGTACTTC. Full variable domain (outside the CDR3, taken from reference TRBV5-1 and TRBJ2-5): KAGVTQTPRYLIKTRGQQVTLSCSPISGHRSVSWYQQTPGQGLQFLFEYFSETQRNKGNFPGRFSGRQFSNSRSEMNVSTLELGDSALYLCASSPDSQETQYFGPGTRLLVL.

This clonotype has more than one count but fewer than ten. The rearrangement links TRBV6-5 to TRBJ1-5, with a weak D call TRBD1 (5 bases). The length of the CDR3 is 16 residues. Germline V gene sequence: CDR1 MNHEY, CDR2 SVGAGI. V lost 4 bases and J lost 2, with 15 bases in between. CDR3 amino acids: CASSSQGGGGNQPQHF. The CDR3 coding sequence is TGTGCCAGCAGTTCCCAGGGAGGTGGAGGCAATCAGCCCCAGCATTTT.

This clonotype was seen only a few times. This chain uses TRBV20-1 with TRBJ2-2; 7 nucleotides line up with TRBD1. The CDR3 is made up of 14 amino acids. The germline gives CDR1 DFQATT, CDR2 SNEGSKA (reference sequence). The V segment lost 2 bases and the J segment 4 bases; nucleotides outside the gene matches: 4. The CDR3 nucleotides read TGCAGTGCTAGAAGCAGACAGGGCACCGGGGAGCTGTTTTTT. This encodes CSARSRQGTGELFF.

Many counts were recorded for this clonotype. The chain recombines TRBV7-2 with TRBJ2-1, with D unresolved. Per germline, CDR1 SGHTA and CDR2 FQGNSA. V dropped 0 bases and J dropped 5 bases, with 5 bases sitting between them. CDR3 length equals 13 residues. The DNA of the CDR3 is TGTGCCAGCAGCTTAGCAAGGGACAATGAGCAGTTCTTC. As protein: CASSLARDNEQFF.

This clonotype was counted ten times or more. This chain connects TRBV7-9 to TRBJ1-2; maybe TRBD1 (6 bases). V was clipped by 1 base and J by 12 bases, with 15 bases between them. Germline V CDR1 and CDR2: SEHNR, FQNEAQ (reference sequence). This CDR3 contains 13 residues. CDR3 sequence (DNA): TGTGCCAGCAGCTTAGAAGGGAGACAGGCGCACACCTTC. This translates into CASSLEGRQAHTF.

The CDR3 DNA is TGCAGTGCTAGACCAATCATCCTGGGACAAGGGACCTATGGCTACACCTTC. Translation gives CSARPIILGQGTYGYTF. The J gene is TRBJ1-2, the V gene TRBV20-1; a weak D match, TRBD1 (6 bases). Trimming shortened V by 2 bases and J by 4 bases, and 23 bases separated the two germline ends. The CDR3 has 17 amino acids. The germline V gene encodes CDR1 DFQATT and CDR2 SNEGSKA (reference sequence).

This clonotype was found a few times. This chain connects TRBV24-1 to TRBJ2-1; perhaps TRBD2 as D (7 bases). Per the germline V gene, CDR1 is KGHDR and CDR2 is SFDVKD. V was shortened by 6 bases and J by 0 bases, with 8 bases between the two germline ends. The CDR3 totals 14 residues. The CDR3 region is CATSRGASYNEQFF. The CDR3 DNA follows: TGTGCCACCAGTCGGGGGGCCTCCTACAATGAGCAGTTCTTC.

The rearrangement joins TRBV6-5 to TRBJ2-2; the D gene could be TRBD1 or TRBD2 (5 bases each). V gave up 0 bases and J gave up 5 bases, with 10 bases separating them. This CDR3 has 15 residues. From germline, CDR1 is MNHEY and CDR2 SVGAGI. CDR3 residues: CASSYSTWGTGELFF. CDR3 nucleotide sequence: TGTGCCAGCAGTTACTCGACCTGGGGGACCGGGGAGCTGTTTTTT.

J is TRBJ2-7 and V is TRBV10-3; 7 nucleotides line up with TRBD1. This CDR3 has 13 amino acids. Looked up from germline, CDR1 is ENHRY and CDR2 is SYGVKD. The V segment lost 6 bases and the J segment 2 bases; nucleotides outside the gene matches: 4. CDR3 nucleotides: TGTGCCATCAGCGACAGGGTCGCCTACGAGCAGTACGTC. Encoded protein: CAISDRVAYEQYV.

This clonotype was seen at least ten times. The chain links TRBV7-6 to TRBJ2-2; D unclear. Trimming took 5 bases from V and 0 from J, leaving 7 bases between them. CDR1 is SGHVS and CDR2 is FNYEAQ in the germline V gene. CDR3 length: 14 residues. This CDR3 is CASSTTTNTGELFF. The DNA for the CDR3 is TGTGCCAGCAGCACTACAACGAACACCGGGGAGCTGTTTTTT.

The chain joins TRBV28 to TRBJ2-3; D is undetermined. The CDR3 is 11 amino acids. Germline-derived CDR1 and CDR2 are MDHEN and SYDVKM. The V and J ends lost 6 bases and 4 bases respectively, with 5 bases between them. The CDR3 loop reads CASRHSDTQYF. The CDR3 coding sequence is TGTGCCAGCAGACATTCAGATACGCAGTATTTT.

This chain uses TRBV29-1 with TRBJ1-1, with D perhaps TRBD1 (6 bases). This CDR3 is 13 amino acids long. Trimming stripped 7 bases from V and 1 base from J, with 13 bases between. Per the germline V gene, CDR1 is SQVTM and CDR2 is ANQGSEA. CDR3 protein: CSADGQSNTEAFF. The CDR3 bases are TGCAGCGCCGACGGACAGTCGAACACTGAAGCTTTCTTT.